The entry that follows covers one T cell receptor beta chain sequence. This sample is part of a study of blood T cell repertoires in COVID-19. Study-level information: From the United States, Italy and Spain came samples of acute and convalescent COVID-19. The cDNA or gDNA used as material had been derived from T cells, B-cell-depleted T cells, or PBMCs.

Some clones are missing from TCRdb's copy, which holds only in-frame ones; the method was immunoSEQ multiplex PCR. The sample has 150,000 or so clones; roughly 79% are singletons. CDR1 LGHNA and CDR2 YNFKEQ come from the germline V gene. J was trimmed by 4 bases and V by 4 bases; bases with no gene match: 3. This CDR3 is 14 amino acids long. The sequence was obtained from a human donor with acute or convalescent COVID-19. The donor label of this sample is uncertain. Sequencing used peripheral blood. V is TRBV4-2 and J is TRBJ2-3; 9 bases are shared with TRBD1. CDR3 region: CASSPGQGADTQYF. CDR3 DNA sequence: TGTGCCAGCAGCCCGGGACAGGGCGCAGATACGCAGTATTTT.